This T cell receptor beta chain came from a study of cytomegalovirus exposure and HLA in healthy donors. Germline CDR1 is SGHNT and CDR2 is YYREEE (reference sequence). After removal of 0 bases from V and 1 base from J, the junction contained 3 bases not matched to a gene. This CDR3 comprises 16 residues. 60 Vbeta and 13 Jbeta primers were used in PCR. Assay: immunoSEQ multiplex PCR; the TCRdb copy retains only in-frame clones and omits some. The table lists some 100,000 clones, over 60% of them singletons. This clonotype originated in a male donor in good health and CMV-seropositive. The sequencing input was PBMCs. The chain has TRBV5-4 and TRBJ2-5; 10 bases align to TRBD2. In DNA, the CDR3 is TGTGCCAGCAGCTTGGCCTTAGCGGGGGGCCAAGAGACCCAGTACTTC. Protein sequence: CASSLALAGGQETQYF.